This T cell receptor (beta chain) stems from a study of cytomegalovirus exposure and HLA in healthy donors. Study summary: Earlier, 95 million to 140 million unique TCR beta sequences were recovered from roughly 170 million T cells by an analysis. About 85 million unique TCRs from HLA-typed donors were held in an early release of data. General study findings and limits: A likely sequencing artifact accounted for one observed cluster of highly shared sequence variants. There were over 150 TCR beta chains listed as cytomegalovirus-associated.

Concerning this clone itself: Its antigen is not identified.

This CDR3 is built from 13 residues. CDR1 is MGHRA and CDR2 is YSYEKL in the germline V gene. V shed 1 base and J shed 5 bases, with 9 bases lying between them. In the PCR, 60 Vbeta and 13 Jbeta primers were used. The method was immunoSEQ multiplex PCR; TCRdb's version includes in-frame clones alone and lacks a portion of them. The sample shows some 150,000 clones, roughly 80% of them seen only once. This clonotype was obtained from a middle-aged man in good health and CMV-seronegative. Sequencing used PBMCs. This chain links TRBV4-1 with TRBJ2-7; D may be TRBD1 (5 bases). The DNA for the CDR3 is TGCGCCAGCAGCCAAGCCAGGGTCCACGAGCAGTACTTC. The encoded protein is CASSQARVHEQYF.